This entry lists 5 T cell receptor beta chains sequenced from one sample in a study of CD8+CD57+ T cells in acquired aplastic anemia. The use of genomic DNA as template underpinned the TCR beta VDJ and CDR3 profiling. One entry per CDR3 protein results from TCRdb running MiXCR on the reads. Here the sample spans about 180,000 distinct CDR3 sequences, around 45% being singletons. The sample comprised sorted CD4+, CD8+, or CD8+CD57+ T cells (not recorded which) from PBMCs. The receptors were sampled from a human donor in good health.

As for this clonotype: This may arise from a read error, as a much more abundant clone is one base away. This chain connects TRBV6-2 or TRBV6-3 to TRBJ1-1; TRBD1 might be the D (5 bases). Germline CDR1 and CDR2: MNHEY and SVGEGT. CDR3 length equals 15 residues. The CDR3, as DNA: TGTGCCGGCAGTGTCCGACAGAATGTGAACACTGAAGCTTTCTTT. As protein: CAGSVRQNVNTEAFF.

This clonotype has just a few counts. The chain recombines TRBV2 with TRBJ2-3, with D uncertain. Germline CDR1 and CDR2: SNHLY and FYNNEI. Trimming stripped 4 bases from V and 2 bases from J, with 7 bases between. This CDR3 comprises 13 residues. The CDR3 protein is CASSVEVTDTQYF. The CDR3 region has the DNA TGTGCCAGCAGTGTTGAGGTCACAGATACGCAGTATTTT.

This clonotype was observed at least ten times. This chain connects TRBV5-1 to TRBJ2-3; D possibly corresponds to TRBD2 (6 bases). The CDR3 is made up of 15 amino acids. V gave up 0 bases and J gave up 3 bases, with 11 bases separating them. Germline V gives CDR1 SGHRS, CDR2 YFSETQ. The CDR3 sequence is CASSLEGGKTDTQYF. CDR3 coding DNA: TGCGCCAGCAGCTTGGAGGGCGGGAAAACAGATACGCAGTATTTT. Based on the CDR3 plus reference TRBV5-1 and TRBJ2-3, the full variable domain is KAGVTQTPRYLIKTRGQQVTLSCSPISGHRSVSWYQQTPGQGLQFLFEYFSETQRNKGNFPGRFSGRQFSNSRSEMNVSTLELGDSALYLCASSLEGGKTDTQYFGPGTRLTVL.

V is TRBV2 and J is TRBJ1-2; D ambiguous. CDR3 length: 15 residues. V was trimmed by 10 bases and J by 1 base, leaving 19 bases between them. The germline CDR1 and CDR2 sequences are SNHLY and FYNNEI. As DNA, the CDR3 is TGTGCCACCCTACCTTCTAATTTGAATAACTATGGCTACACCTTC. Amino acid sequence: CATLPSNLNNYGYTF.

In its sample, this clonotype was seen a few times. The chain recombines TRBV4-3 with TRBJ2-3; the match to TRBD2 covers 8 bases. V lost 3 bases to trimming and J lost 3 bases; unmatched junction nucleotides: 11. This CDR3 is built from 17 residues. Germline CDR1 is LGHNA and CDR2 is YSLEER. This CDR3 reads CASSQGSIAGWTDTQYF. The CDR3 DNA follows: TGCGCCAGCAGCCAGGGATCGATAGCGGGGTGGACAGATACGCAGTATTTT.